Listed below are T cell receptor beta chains from one sample, sequenced in a study of OX40 agonist ivuxolimab in advanced cancers. The assay was immunoSEQ multiplex PCR, and TCRdb's table has in-frame clones only and misses some. The sample yields 45,000 to 60,000 clones, around nine tenths seen once. The specimen comprised CD4+ or CD8+ T cells sorted from blood, sampled in a trial of the OX40 agonist ivuxolimab. These receptor sequences come from an adult with an advanced solid tumor such as melanoma, head and neck, liver or kidney cancer. Each CDR3 is given with its conserved first and last residue. A D gene is named only where the DNA matches it firmly.

16	TRBV5-5	TRBD2	TRBJ2-4	TGTGCCAGCAGCTCGGATGCCGGGACTAGCGCCTACATTCAGTACTTC	CASSSDAGTSAYIQYF
15	TRBV5-4	-	TRBJ2-5	TGTGCCAGCAGCCTTGCGGGAACGTTCCAAGAGACCCAGTACTTC	CASSLAGTFQETQYF
15	TRBV5-4	-	TRBJ1-2	TGTGCCAGCAGCCGACGGGGTCGCGGGGGATATGGCTACACCTTC	CASSRRGRGGYGYTF
17	TRBV28	-	TRBJ1-5	TGTGCCAGCAGCCCCAGGAGCTCGGGCTCTCAGAATCAGCCCCAGCATTTT	CASSPRSSGSQNQPQHF
15	TRBV9	TRBD2	TRBJ2-3	TGTGCCAGCAGCCCCCCGGGGGGGTCGCTCGAAGGGCAGTATTTT	CASSPPGGSLEGQYF
18	TRBV7-2	-	TRBJ2-3	TGTGCCAGCAGCTTAGCCTTAGCCGGGACCCCGAACGCGGATACGCAGTATTTT	CASSLALAGTPNADTQYF
13	TRBV6-1	TRBD1	TRBJ2-7	TGTGCCAGCAGGGACAGGGCGAACTACGAGCAGTACTTC	CASRDRANYEQYF
13	TRBV4-1	-	TRBJ2-7	TGCGCCAGCAGCCCGACGACTACCTACGAGCAGTACTTC	CASSPTTTYEQYF
15	TRBV7-8	-	TRBJ1-5	TGTGCCAGCAGCTTAGGGGAGTATAGCAATCAGCCCCAGCATTTT	CASSLGEYSNQPQHF
15	TRBV15	-	TRBJ1-2	TGTGCCACCAGCAGGGGGGTTCAGGGAGGAGATGGCTACACCTTC	CATSRGVQGGDGYTF
11	TRBV7-9	-	TRBJ1-1	TGTGCCGCCCGGCGGAACGGGGAAGCTTTCTTT	CAARRNGEAFF
17	TRBV30	TRBD1	TRBJ1-2	TGTGCCTGGAGTGGGACAGGATCCTTATTCTTTAACTATGGCTACACCTTC	CAWSGTGSLFFNYGYTF
17	TRBV5-1	-	TRBJ2-2	TGCGCCAGCAGCCCCGGGGGATACGGGGCGCACACCGGGGAGCTGTTTTTT	CASSPGGYGAHTGELFF
13	TRBV7-8	-	TRBJ2-2	TGTGCCAGCAGCCCCTCGGGGGTCGGGGAGCTGTTTTTT	CASSPSGVGELFF
18	TRBV19	-	TRBJ2-3	TGTGCCAGCTCCCTTTTCCCAGGGGCCCCTGTTTCAACAGATACGCAGTATTTT	CASSLFPGAPVSTDTQYF
13	TRBV6-6	-	TRBJ1-4	TGTGCCAGCAGGGGACCCTACCATGAAAAACTGTTTTTT	CASRGPYHEKLFF
12	TRBV5-1	-	TRBJ2-2	TGCGCCAGCTATATAAACACCGGGGAGCTGTTTTTT	CASYINTGELFF
17	TRBV9	TRBD1	TRBJ2-3	TGTGCCAGCAGCGTTCTCCGTTCAGGGGGCGGCACAGATACGCAGTATTTT	CASSVLRSGGGTDTQYF
20	TRBV14	TRBD1	TRBJ2-4	TGTGCCAGCAGCCCTTCGACCCGGGACAGAAGAATTGGGGAGCCGATTTTTCAGTACTTC	CASSPSTRDRRIGEPIFQYF
14	TRBV6-5	-	TRBJ2-7	TGTGCCAGCCGACAAGGGCTAGCGATCTACGAGCAGTACTTC	CASRQGLAIYEQYF
16	TRBV11-2	TRBD2	TRBJ2-2	TGTGCCAGCAGCTTTTTAACTAGCGGGAGCTCCGGGGAGCTGTTTTTT	CASSFLTSGSSGELFF
12	TRBV7-2	-	TRBJ1-1	TGTGCCAGCAGCTCAGGGGTCATTGAAGCTTTCTTT	CASSSGVIEAFF
11	TRBV27	-	TRBJ1-3	TGTGCCAGCAGTTCTGGAAACACCATATATTTT	CASSSGNTIYF
15	TRBV27	TRBD1	TRBJ1-1	TGTGCCAGCAGATGGACAGGGGGCGCCTACACTGAAGCTTTCTTT	CASRWTGGAYTEAFF
15	TRBV7-2	-	TRBJ2-1	TGTGCCAGCAGCCCCCACAGGGGGGGTTACAATGAGCAGTTCTTC	CASSPHRGGYNEQFF
19	TRBV4-2	TRBD2	TRBJ2-3	TGTGCCAGCAGCCAAGATAAGGGGCTAGCGGGCACACTCACAGATACGCAGTATTTT	CASSQDKGLAGTLTDTQYF
15	TRBV4-1	-	TRBJ2-7	TGCGCCAGCAGCCCGGGACTCCTAAGCGCCTACGAGCAGTACTTC	CASSPGLLSAYEQYF
13	TRBV13	-	TRBJ2-1	TGTGCCAGCAGAGGGAGTAATAACGATGAGCAGTTCTTC	CASRGSNNDEQFF
12	TRBV11-3	-	TRBJ2-1	TGTGCCAGCAGCTTGAGCTACAATGAGCAGTTCTTC	CASSLSYNEQFF
16	TRBV25-1	TRBD2	TRBJ2-6	TGTGCCAGCAAAGGACTAGCGGCATCTGGGGCCAACGTCCTGACTTTC	CASKGLAASGANVLTF
13	TRBV6-5	-	TRBJ1-5	TGTGCCAGCAGTTACTCAGGTACTCAGCCCCAGCATTTT	CASSYSGTQPQHF
15	TRBV5-4	TRBD1	TRBJ2-7	TGTGCCAGCAGCGGGGGGACAGGGACCTCCTACGAGCAGTACTTC	CASSGGTGTSYEQYF
14	TRBV6-5	-	TRBJ2-7	TGTGCCAGCAGTTACGAGGGCAGGTTCTACGAGCAGTACTTC	CASSYEGRFYEQYF